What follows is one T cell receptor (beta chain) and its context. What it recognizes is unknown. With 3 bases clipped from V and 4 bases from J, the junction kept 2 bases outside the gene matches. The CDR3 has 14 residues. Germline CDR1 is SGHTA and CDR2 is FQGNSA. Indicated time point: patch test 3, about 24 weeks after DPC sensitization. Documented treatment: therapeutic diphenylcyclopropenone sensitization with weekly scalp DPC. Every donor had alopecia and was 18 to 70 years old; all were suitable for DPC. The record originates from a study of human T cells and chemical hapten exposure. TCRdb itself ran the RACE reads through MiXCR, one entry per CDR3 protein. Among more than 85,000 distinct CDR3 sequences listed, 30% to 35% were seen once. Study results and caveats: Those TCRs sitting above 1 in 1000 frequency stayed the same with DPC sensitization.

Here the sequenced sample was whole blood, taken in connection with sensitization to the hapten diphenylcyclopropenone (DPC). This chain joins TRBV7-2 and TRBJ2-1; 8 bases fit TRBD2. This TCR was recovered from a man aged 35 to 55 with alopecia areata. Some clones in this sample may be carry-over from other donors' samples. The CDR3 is CASSLSSGYNEQFF. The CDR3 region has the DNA TGTGCCAGCAGCTTGTCTAGCGGGTACAATGAGCAGTTCTTC.